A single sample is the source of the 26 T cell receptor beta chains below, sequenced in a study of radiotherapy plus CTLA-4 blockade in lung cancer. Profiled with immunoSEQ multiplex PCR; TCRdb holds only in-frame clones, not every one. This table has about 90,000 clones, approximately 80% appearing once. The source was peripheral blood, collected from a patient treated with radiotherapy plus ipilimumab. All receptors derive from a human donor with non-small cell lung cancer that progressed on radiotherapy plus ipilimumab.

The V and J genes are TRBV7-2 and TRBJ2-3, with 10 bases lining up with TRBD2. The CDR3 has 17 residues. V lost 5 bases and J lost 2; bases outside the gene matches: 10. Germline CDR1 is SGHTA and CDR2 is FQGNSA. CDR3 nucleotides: TGTGCCAGCAGCCCACCACTAGCGGGACCCTACACAGATACGCAGTATTTT. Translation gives CASSPPLAGPYTDTQYF.

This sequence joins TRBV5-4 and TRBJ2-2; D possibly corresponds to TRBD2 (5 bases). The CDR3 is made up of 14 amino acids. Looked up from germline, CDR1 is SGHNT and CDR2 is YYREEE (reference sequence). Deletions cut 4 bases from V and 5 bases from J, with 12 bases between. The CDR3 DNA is TGTGCCAGCAGCCTACGTTCGGGGACCGGGGAGCTGTTTTTT. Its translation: CASSLRSGTGELFF.

The chain's CDR3 is CASSESRYRACGYTF. For the CDR3, the DNA is TGCGCCAGCAGTGAGTCGCGGTACAGGGCCTGTGGCTACACCTTC. The chain recombines TRBV10-1 with TRBJ1-2; perhaps TRBD1 as D (6 bases). Trimming stripped 0 bases from V and 7 bases from J, with 15 bases between. Germline V gene lookup returns CDR1 WNHNN and CDR2 SYGVQD (reference sequence). CDR3 length: 15 amino acids.

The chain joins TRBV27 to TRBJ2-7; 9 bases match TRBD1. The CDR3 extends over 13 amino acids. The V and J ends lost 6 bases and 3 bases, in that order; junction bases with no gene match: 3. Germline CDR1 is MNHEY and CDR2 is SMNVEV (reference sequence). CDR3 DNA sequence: TGTGCCAGCAGCCGGGACAGGGTCTACGAGCAGTACTTC. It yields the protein CASSRDRVYEQYF.

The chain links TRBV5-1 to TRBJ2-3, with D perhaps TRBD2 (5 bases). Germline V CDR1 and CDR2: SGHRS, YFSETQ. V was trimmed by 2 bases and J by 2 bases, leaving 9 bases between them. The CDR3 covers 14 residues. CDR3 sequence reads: CASSLTSNTDTQYF. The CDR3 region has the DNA TGCGCCAGCAGCTTAACTAGTAACACAGATACGCAGTATTTT.

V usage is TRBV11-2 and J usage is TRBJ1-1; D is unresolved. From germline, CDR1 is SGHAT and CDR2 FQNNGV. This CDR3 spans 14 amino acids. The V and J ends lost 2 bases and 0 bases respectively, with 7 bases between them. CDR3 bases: TGTGCCAGCAGCTTATCATCAGTGAACACTGAAGCTTTCTTT. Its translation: CASSLSSVNTEAFF.

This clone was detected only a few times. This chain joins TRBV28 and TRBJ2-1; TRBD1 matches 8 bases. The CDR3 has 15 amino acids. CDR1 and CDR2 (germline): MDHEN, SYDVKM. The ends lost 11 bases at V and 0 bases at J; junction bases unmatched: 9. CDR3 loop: CASSGGYSSYNEQFF. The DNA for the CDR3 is TGTGCCTCATCAGGGGGCTACAGCTCCTACAATGAGCAGTTCTTC.

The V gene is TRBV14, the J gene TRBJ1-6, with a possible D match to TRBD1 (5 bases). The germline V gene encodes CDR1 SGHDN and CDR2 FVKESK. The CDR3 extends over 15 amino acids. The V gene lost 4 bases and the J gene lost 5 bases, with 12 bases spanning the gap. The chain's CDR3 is CASSRGQGHNSPLHF. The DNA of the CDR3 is TGTGCCAGCAGCCGGGGCCAGGGTCATAATTCACCCCTCCACTTT.

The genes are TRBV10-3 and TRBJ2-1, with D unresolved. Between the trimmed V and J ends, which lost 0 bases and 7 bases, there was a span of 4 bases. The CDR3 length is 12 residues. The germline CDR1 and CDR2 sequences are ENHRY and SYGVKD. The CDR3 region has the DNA TGTGCCATCAGTGAGTCGCTTAATGAGCAGTTCTTC. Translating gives CAISESLNEQFF.

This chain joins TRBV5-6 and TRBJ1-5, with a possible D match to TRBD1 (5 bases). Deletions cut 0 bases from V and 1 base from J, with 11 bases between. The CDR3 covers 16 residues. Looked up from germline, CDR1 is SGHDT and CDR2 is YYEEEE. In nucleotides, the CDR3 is TGTGCCAGCAGCTTGGGAGGGGTTCTGAGCAATCAGCCCCAGCATTTT. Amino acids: CASSLGGVLSNQPQHF.

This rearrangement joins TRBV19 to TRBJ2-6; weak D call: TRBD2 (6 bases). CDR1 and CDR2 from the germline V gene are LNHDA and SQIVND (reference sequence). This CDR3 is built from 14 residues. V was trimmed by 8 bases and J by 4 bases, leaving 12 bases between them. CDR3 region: CASGVAGGANVLTF. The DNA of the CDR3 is TGTGCCAGTGGGGTCGCGGGAGGGGCCAACGTCCTGACTTTC.

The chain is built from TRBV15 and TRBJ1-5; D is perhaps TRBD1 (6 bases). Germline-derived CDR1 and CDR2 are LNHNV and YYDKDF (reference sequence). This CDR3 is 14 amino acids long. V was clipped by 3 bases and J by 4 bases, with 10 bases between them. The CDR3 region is CATSSGRGNQPQHF. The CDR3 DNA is TGTGCCACCAGCAGTGGCAGGGGAAATCAGCCCCAGCATTTT.

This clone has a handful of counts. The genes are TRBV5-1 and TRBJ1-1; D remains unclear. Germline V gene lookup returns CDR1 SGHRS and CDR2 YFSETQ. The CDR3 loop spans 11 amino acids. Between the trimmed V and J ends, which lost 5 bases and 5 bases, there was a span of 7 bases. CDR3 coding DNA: TGCGCCAGCAGGCAGGAGACTGAAGCTTTCTTT. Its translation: CASRQETEAFF.

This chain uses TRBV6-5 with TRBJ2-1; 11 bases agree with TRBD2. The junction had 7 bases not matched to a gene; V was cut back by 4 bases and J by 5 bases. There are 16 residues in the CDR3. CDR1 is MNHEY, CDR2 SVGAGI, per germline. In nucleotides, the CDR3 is TGTGCCAGCAGTTCATATCTAGCGGGAGGAAACAATGAGCAGTTCTTC. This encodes CASSSYLAGGNNEQFF.

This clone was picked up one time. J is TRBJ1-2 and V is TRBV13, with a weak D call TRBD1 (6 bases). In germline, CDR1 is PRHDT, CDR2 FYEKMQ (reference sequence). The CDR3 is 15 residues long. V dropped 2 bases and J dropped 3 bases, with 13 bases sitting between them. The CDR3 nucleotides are TGTGCCAGCAGCTTAATAGCGACAGGAGACTATGGCTACACCTTC. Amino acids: CASSLIATGDYGYTF.

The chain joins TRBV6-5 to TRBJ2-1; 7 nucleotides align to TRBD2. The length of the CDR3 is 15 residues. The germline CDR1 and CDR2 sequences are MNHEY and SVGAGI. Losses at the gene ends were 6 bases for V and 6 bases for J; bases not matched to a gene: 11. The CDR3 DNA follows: TGTGCCAGCAGCCAGAGACTAGCACCCCCCAATGAGCAGTTCTTC. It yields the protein CASSQRLAPPNEQFF.

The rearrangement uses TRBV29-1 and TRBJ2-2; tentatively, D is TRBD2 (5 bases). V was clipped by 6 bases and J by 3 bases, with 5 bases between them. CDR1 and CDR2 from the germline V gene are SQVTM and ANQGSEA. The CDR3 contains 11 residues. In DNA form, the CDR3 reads TGCAGCGTAGCGGACACCGGGGAGCTGTTTTTT. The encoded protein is CSVADTGELFF.

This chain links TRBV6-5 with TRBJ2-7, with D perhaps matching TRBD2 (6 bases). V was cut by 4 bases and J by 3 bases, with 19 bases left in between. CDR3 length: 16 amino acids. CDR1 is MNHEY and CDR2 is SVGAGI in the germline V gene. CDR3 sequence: CASSSGLRLGFYEQYF. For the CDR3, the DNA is TGTGCCAGCAGTTCGGGACTGCGGCTGGGATTCTACGAGCAGTACTTC.

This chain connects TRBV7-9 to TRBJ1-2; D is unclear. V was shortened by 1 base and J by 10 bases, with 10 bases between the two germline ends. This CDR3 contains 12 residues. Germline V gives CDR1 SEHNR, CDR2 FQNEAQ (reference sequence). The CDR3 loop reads CASSLVGTNYTF. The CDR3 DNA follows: TGTGCCAGCAGCTTAGTTGGCACGAACTACACCTTC.

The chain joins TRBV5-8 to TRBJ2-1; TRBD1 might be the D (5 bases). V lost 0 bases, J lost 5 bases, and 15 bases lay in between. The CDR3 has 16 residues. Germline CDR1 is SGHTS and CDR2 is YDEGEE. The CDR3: CASSLGTRGGHNEQFF. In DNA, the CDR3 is TGTGCCAGCAGCTTGGGTACAAGGGGCGGACACAATGAGCAGTTCTTC. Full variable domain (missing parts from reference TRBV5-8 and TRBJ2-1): EAGVTQSPTHLIKTRGQQATLRCSPISGHTSVYWYQQALGLGLQFLLWYDEGEERNRGNFPPRFSGRQFPNYSSELNVNALELEDSALYLCASSLGTRGGHNEQFFGPGTRLTVL.

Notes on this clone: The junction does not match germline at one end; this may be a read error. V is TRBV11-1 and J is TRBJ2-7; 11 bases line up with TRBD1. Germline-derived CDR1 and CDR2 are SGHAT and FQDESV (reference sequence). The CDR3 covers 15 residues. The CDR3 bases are TGCGCCAGCAGCTTCGGACAGGGGGCATCCTACGAGCAGTACTTC. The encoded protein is CASSFGQGASYEQYF.

As DNA, the CDR3 is TGTGCCAGCAGACCAGGGCCTTACGAGCAGTACTTC. Amino acids: CASRPGPYEQYF. The rearrangement joins TRBV6-6 to TRBJ2-7; TRBD1 might be the D (5 bases). CDR1 is MNHNY, CDR2 SVGAGI, per germline (reference sequence). The CDR3 runs 12 residues. V gave up 6 bases and J gave up 4 bases, with 10 bases separating them.

The CDR3 loop reads CASRPDWVAYEQYF. CDR3 DNA sequence: TGCGCCAGCAGACCGGACTGGGTGGCCTACGAGCAGTACTTC. The chain joins TRBV5-1 to TRBJ2-7, with D possibly being TRBD2 (5 bases). CDR1 and CDR2 (germline): SGHRS, YFSETQ. Trimming removed 5 bases at V and 2 bases at J, with 14 bases between. The CDR3 runs to 14 residues.

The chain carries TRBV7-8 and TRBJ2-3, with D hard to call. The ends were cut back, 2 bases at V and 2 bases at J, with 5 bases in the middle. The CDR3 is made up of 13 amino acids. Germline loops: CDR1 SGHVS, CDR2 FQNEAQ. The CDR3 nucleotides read TGTGCCAGCAGCTTATATTCCACAGATACGCAGTATTTT. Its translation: CASSLYSTDTQYF.

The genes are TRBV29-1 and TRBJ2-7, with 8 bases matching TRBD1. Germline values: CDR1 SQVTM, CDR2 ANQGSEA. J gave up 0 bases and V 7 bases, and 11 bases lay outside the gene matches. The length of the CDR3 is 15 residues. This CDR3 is CSALRGQGHSYEQYF. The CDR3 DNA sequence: TGCAGCGCTTTAAGAGGACAGGGCCACTCCTACGAGCAGTACTTC.

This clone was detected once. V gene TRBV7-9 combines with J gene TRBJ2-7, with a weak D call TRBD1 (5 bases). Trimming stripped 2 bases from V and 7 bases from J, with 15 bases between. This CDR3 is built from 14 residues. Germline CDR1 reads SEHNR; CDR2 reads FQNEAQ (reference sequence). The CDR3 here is CASSLRAGSGEQYF. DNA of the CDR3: TGTGCCAGCAGCTTACGGGCAGGGTCAGGAGAGCAGTACTTC. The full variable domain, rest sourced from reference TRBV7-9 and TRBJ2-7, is DTGVSQNPRHKITKRGQNVTFRCDPISEHNRLYWYRQTLGQGPEFLTYFQNEAQLEKSRLLSDRFSAERPKGSFSTLEIQRTEQGDSAMYLCASSLRAGSGEQYFGPGTRLTVT.